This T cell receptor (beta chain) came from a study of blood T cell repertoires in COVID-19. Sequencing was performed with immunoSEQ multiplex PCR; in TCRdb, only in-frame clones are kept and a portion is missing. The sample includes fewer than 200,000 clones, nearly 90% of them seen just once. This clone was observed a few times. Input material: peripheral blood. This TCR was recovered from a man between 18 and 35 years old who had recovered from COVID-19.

The CDR3 nucleotides read TGCGCCAGCAGCCAAGTGAGGGAGGTAGCCGGGGAGCTGTTTTTT. Encoded protein: CASSQVREVAGELFF. The chain links TRBV4-1 to TRBJ2-2, with D possibly matching TRBD2 (6 bases). Germline V gene data show CDR1 as MGHRA and CDR2 as YSYEKL. V lost 1 base and J lost 6, with 12 bases in between. The CDR3 runs 15 residues.